A single sample gave rise to the 5 T cell receptor beta chains below, sequenced in a study of T cell responses to AZD1222 COVID-19 vaccine. Clones were sequenced by immunoSEQ multiplex PCR, and TCRdb holds only the in-frame ones, with some missing. The sample consists of 80,000 to 90,000 clones, under 95% of them appearing once. This specimen was peripheral blood, taken on day 0 of MenACWY control vaccination. The receptors derive from an adult in good health.

This clone was observed a single time. The chain links TRBV11-3 to TRBJ2-1, with 10 nucleotides matching TRBD2. The CDR3 is 17 residues long. CDR1 SGHNT and CDR2 YENEEA come from the germline V gene. J gave up 2 bases and V 3 bases, and 7 bases lay outside the gene matches. CDR3 DNA sequence: TGTGCCAGCAGCTTTGGTAGCGGGAGGAGCGCCTACAATGAGCAGTTCTTC. Protein sequence: CASSFGSGRSAYNEQFF.

The rearrangement uses TRBV7-2 and TRBJ1-2; no clear D gene. In germline, CDR1 is SGHTA, CDR2 FQGNSA. The CDR3 runs to 14 residues. The V and J ends lost 1 base and 14 bases respectively, with 20 bases between them. The CDR3 region is CASSLGGAVAVITF. The CDR3 DNA reads TGTGCCAGCAGCTTAGGAGGCGCGGTTGCTGTAATTACCTTC.

Only a few counts were recorded for this clone. This chain connects TRBV10-3 to TRBJ1-1, with TRBD1 identical over 10 bases. The CDR3 is 15 residues long. Germline-derived CDR1 and CDR2 are ENHRY and SYGVKD. V dropped 2 bases and J dropped 1; count of bases not matched to a gene: 1. The CDR3 here is CAISEGQGENTEAFF. The CDR3, as DNA: TGTGCCATCAGTGAGGGACAGGGGGAGAACACTGAAGCTTTCTTT.

This rearrangement joins TRBV24-1 to TRBJ1-3; D not certain. The CDR3 covers 13 residues. Germline V lookup: CDR1 KGHDR, CDR2 SFDVKD. The V end was cut by 9 bases, the J end by 0 bases, with 8 bases between. CDR3 nucleotide sequence: TGTGCCACCGGAGCAGGCTCTGGAAACACCATATATTTT. It is translated as CATGAGSGNTIYF.

This clone was counted only a few times. The V and J genes are TRBV28 and TRBJ2-7, with 7 bases identical to TRBD1. This CDR3 spans 16 amino acids. Germline V gene data show CDR1 as MDHEN and CDR2 as SYDVKM. V dropped 7 bases and J dropped 0; count of bases not matched to a gene: 12. The CDR3 protein is CASISTGTENSYEQYF. The DNA of the CDR3 is TGTGCCAGCATCTCCACCGGGACAGAAAACTCCTACGAGCAGTACTTC.